Listed here are 26 T cell receptor beta chains from one sample, sequenced in a study of cytomegalovirus exposure and HLA in healthy donors. Amplification used 60 Vbeta primers and 13 Jbeta primers. Libraries were prepared by immunoSEQ multiplex PCR; TCRdb keeps only in-frame clonotypes and omits some of them. The sample yields roughly 190,000 clones, roughly 80% seen once. Sequenced material: PBMCs. Receptor source: a female donor in good health and CMV-seronegative.

The chain employs TRBV30 and TRBJ2-5, with 13 bases aligning to TRBD2. CDR1 is GTSNPN and CDR2 is SVGIG in the germline V gene (reference sequence). Trimming cost V 0 bases and J 7 bases; bases outside gene matches: 5. The CDR3 extends over 15 amino acids. The CDR3 protein is CAWSVSTSGGGTQYF. DNA of the CDR3: TGTGCCTGGAGTGTATCCACTAGCGGGGGGGGGACCCAGTACTTC.

The chain has TRBV19 and TRBJ2-7; 7 bases are a match to TRBD1. With V trimmed by 6 bases and J by 2 bases, 7 bases remained unmatched. Germline V CDR1 and CDR2: LNHDA, SQIVND (reference sequence). CDR3 size: 14 residues. The CDR3 region is CASSTGVRTYEQYF. CDR3 sequence (DNA): TGTGCCAGTAGCACAGGGGTTAGGACCTACGAGCAGTACTTC.

CDR3 bases: TGTGCCAGCAGTCCCCGCGATGAGCAGTTCTTC. It is translated as CASSPRDEQFF. The rearrangement uses TRBV2 and TRBJ2-1, with D unclear. CDR3 length equals 11 residues. V lost 5 bases and J 8 bases, leaving 7 bases between the germline ends. The germline V gene has CDR1 SNHLY and CDR2 FYNNEI.

The chain employs TRBV18 and TRBJ1-3; 9 bases map to TRBD1. Germline loops: CDR1 KGHSH, CDR2 LQKENI. V shed 4 bases and J 0 bases; nucleotides not matched to a gene: 19. The CDR3 is made up of 21 amino acids. Here the CDR3 DNA reads TGTGCCAGCTCACAGATTCCTTCGGGACAGGGCCTCCTCTCCTCTGGAAACACCATATATTTT. Residues: CASSQIPSGQGLLSSGNTIYF.

The CDR3 bases are TGCAGCGGCCAGGACAGGGGTGGCGGCTCTGAAGCTTTCTTT. Amino acid sequence: CSGQDRGGGSEAFF. The chain carries TRBV29-1 and TRBJ1-1; 9 positions match TRBD1. Germline-derived CDR1 and CDR2 are SQVTM and ANQGSEA. This CDR3 region has 14 residues. V dropped 7 bases and J dropped 6; count of bases not matched to a gene: 12.

The chain links TRBV29-1 to TRBJ2-3; 13 bases match TRBD2. Germline V CDR1 and CDR2: SQVTM, ANQGSEA. The length of the CDR3 is 15 residues. V gave up 6 bases and J gave up 1 base; unmatched junction bases: 4. The CDR3 loop is CSVSGLAGGTDTQYF. The CDR3 coding sequence is TGCAGCGTCTCCGGACTAGCGGGGGGCACAGATACGCAGTATTTT.

The chain couples TRBV6-5 to TRBJ1-5; 8 positions match TRBD1. Germline V gives CDR1 MNHEY, CDR2 SVGAGI. The junction had 5 bases not matched to a gene; V was cut back by 4 bases and J by 6 bases. This CDR3 contains 14 residues. CDR3 region: CASSFGQGAQPQHF. In nucleotides, the CDR3 is TGTGCCAGCAGTTTCGGACAGGGTGCTCAGCCCCAGCATTTT.

The chain recombines TRBV19 with TRBJ1-5; 10 nucleotides align to TRBD1. Germline CDR1 reads LNHDA; CDR2 reads SQIVND (reference sequence). This CDR3 has 13 residues. The trim removed 8 bases at V and 5 bases at J, leaving 3 bases unmatched. CDR3 residues: CASGQGGDQPQHF. CDR3 coding DNA: TGTGCCAGTGGACAGGGGGGAGATCAGCCCCAGCATTTT. The full variable domain, rest sourced from reference TRBV19 and TRBJ1-5, is DGGITQSPKYLFRKEGQNVTLSCEQNLNHDAMYWYRQDPGQGLRLIYYSQIVNDFQKGDIAEGYSVSREKKESFPLTVTSAQKNPTAFYLCASGQGGDQPQHFGDGTRLSIL.

This clone was found once. The chain employs TRBV2 and TRBJ2-4; maybe TRBD1 (6 bases). Trimming took 7 bases from V and 0 from J, leaving 16 bases between them. The CDR3 has 16 amino acids. CDR1 and CDR2 from the germline V gene are SNHLY and FYNNEI. The CDR3 DNA sequence: TGTGCCAGCAAACACCGGGACACTCTAGCCAAAAACATTCAGTACTTC. It translates to CASKHRDTLAKNIQYF.

This clone was counted only a few times. The CDR3 region is CASSFQTAVNSPLHF. In nucleotides, the CDR3 is TGTGCCAGCAGTTTCCAGACAGCCGTAAATTCACCCCTCCACTTT. V gene TRBV28 combines with J gene TRBJ1-6; D is possibly TRBD1 (5 bases). Germline V gene sequence: CDR1 MDHEN, CDR2 SYDVKM. The CDR3 is made up of 15 amino acids. Trimming removed 3 bases at V and 7 bases at J, with 13 bases between.

This clone was detected only a few times. The V gene is TRBV2, the J gene TRBJ1-2; D not certain. This CDR3 has 14 amino acids. CDR1 is SNHLY and CDR2 is FYNNEI in the germline V gene. The V end was cut by 4 bases, the J end by 4 bases, with 13 bases between. The CDR3 nucleotides read TGTGCCAGCAGTGCCCCAAATGGAGGCTATGGCTACACCTTC. It specifies CASSAPNGGYGYTF.

The V call is TRBV5-1, the J call TRBJ1-1; no definite D call. Germline assignment: CDR1 SGHRS and CDR2 YFSETQ. This CDR3 contains 15 residues. Trimming shortened V by 4 bases and J by 1 base, and 14 bases separated the two germline ends. The CDR3: CASSTRRGGNTEAFF. CDR3 in DNA: TGCGCCAGCAGCACACGACGAGGCGGGAACACTGAAGCTTTCTTT.

This clone was picked up a small number of times. V and J are TRBV9 and TRBJ2-1, with D uncertain. V dropped 4 bases and J dropped 3 bases, with 11 bases sitting between them. This CDR3 comprises 14 residues. The germline gives CDR1 SGDLS, CDR2 YYNGEE. CDR3 sequence reads: CASSPTVRYNEQFF. The CDR3 DNA is TGTGCCAGCAGCCCCACAGTTCGCTACAATGAGCAGTTCTTC.

This clone was counted a few times. This sequence joins TRBV11-2 and TRBJ2-1, with 8 bases that match TRBD2. V was pared by 5 bases and J by 8 bases, with 8 bases of the junction left unmatched. The CDR3 consists of 14 residues. The V gene's germline CDR1 is SGHAT and CDR2 FQNNGV. The DNA of the CDR3 is TGTGCCAGCAGCCCCGGACTAGCTAGCGATGAGCAGTTCTTC. Its protein product is CASSPGLASDEQFF.

The count of this clone is one. The chain carries TRBV7-9 and TRBJ1-1; D is ambiguous. This CDR3 is built from 19 residues. CDR1 SEHNR and CDR2 FQNEAQ come from the germline V gene (reference sequence). The germline V and J ends were trimmed by 0 bases and 1 base, with 21 bases remaining between them. CDR3 in DNA: TGTGCCAGCAGCTTAGCGGTTGGTGGGGTTGGGGAGGGGAACACTGAAGCTTTCTTT. Encoded protein: CASSLAVGGVGEGNTEAFF.

The chain uses TRBV5-1 and TRBJ2-5, with TRBD2 matching 9 bases. TRBJ2-7 matches the DNA end more closely, so the J call is doubtful. Germline values: CDR1 SGHRS, CDR2 YFSETQ. There are 16 residues in the CDR3. CDR3 residues: CASSATAGGTSYEQYF. The DNA of the CDR3 is TGCGCCAGCAGCGCAACTGCGGGGGGGACATCCTACGAGCAGTACTTC.

This clone was observed a handful of times. The V and J genes are TRBV30 and TRBJ2-7, with D tentatively TRBD2 (6 bases). V was cut by 3 bases and J by 9 bases, with 15 bases left in between. This CDR3 spans 12 amino acids. Germline assignment: CDR1 GTSNPN and CDR2 SVGIG (reference sequence). CDR3 nucleotide sequence: TGTGCCTGGAGCGGGACTCCCCTAGGGCAGTACTTC. Amino acids: CAWSGTPLGQYF.

This clone was seen a few times. This chain uses TRBV9 with TRBJ2-2, with 8 bases that match TRBD2. There are 20 residues in the CDR3. CDR1 is SGDLS and CDR2 is YYNGEE in the germline V gene. V shed 0 bases and J 6 bases; nucleotides not matched to a gene: 19. This chain's CDR3 is CASSVDPPPDGRVEAGELFF. DNA of the CDR3: TGTGCCAGCAGCGTAGACCCCCCCCCAGACGGGAGGGTTGAGGCCGGGGAGCTGTTTTTT.

V and J are TRBV6-7 and TRBJ1-5; TRBD1 matches 9 bases. TRBV6-7 is noted as an ORF with a role that remains uncertain. CDR3 length: 17 amino acids. Germline trimming cut 0 bases from V and 4 bases from J; bases unmatched to any gene: 7. CDR3 bases: TGTGCCAGCAGTTACTCCTCGGGACAGGGTGGAAATCAGCCCCAGCATTTT. It translates to CASSYSSGQGGNQPQHF.

The chain couples TRBV19 to TRBJ2-5, with TRBD2 matching over 7 bases. This CDR3 is built from 15 residues. Germline values: CDR1 LNHDA, CDR2 SQIVND (reference sequence). The V segment lost 5 bases and the J segment 4 bases; nucleotides outside the gene matches: 10. CDR3 protein: CASSSGAGAGETQYF. CDR3 in DNA: TGTGCCAGTAGTTCCGGGGCGGGAGCGGGAGAGACCCAGTACTTC.

This clone was seen more than once but under ten times. V usage is TRBV5-1 and J usage is TRBJ1-2, with 10 nucleotides matching TRBD1. Germline V gene sequence: CDR1 SGHRS, CDR2 YFSETQ. The length of the CDR3 is 15 residues. V was pared by 0 bases and J by 6 bases, with 5 bases of the junction left unmatched. The CDR3 here is CASSLGGQGQDGYTF. In nucleotides, the CDR3 is TGCGCCAGCAGCTTGGGGGGACAGGGGCAGGATGGCTACACCTTC.

The chain employs TRBV6-6 and TRBJ1-1; a weak D match, TRBD1 (6 bases). This CDR3 has 12 amino acids. Germline values: CDR1 MNHNY, CDR2 SVGAGI (reference sequence). Deletions cut 2 bases from V and 10 bases from J, with 11 bases between. The CDR3 DNA is TGTGCCAGCAGTTACGGGGGCGCCGGAGCTTTCTTT. Translation: CASSYGGAGAFF.

The chain links TRBV2 to TRBJ1-1, with 9 bases that match TRBD1. Germline lookup yields CDR1 SNHLY and CDR2 FYNNEI. This CDR3 is 15 amino acids long. V lost 6 bases to trimming and J lost 2 bases; unmatched junction nucleotides: 7. The CDR3 sequence: CASRERDRANTEAFF. The CDR3 DNA reads as TGTGCCAGCAGAGAAAGGGACAGGGCCAACACTGAAGCTTTCTTT.

This chain joins TRBV5-4 and TRBJ2-5; TRBD1 agrees at 8 bases. This CDR3 comprises 14 residues. V lost 3 bases to trimming and J lost 2 bases; unmatched junction nucleotides: 3. Germline V gene data show CDR1 as SGHNT and CDR2 as YYREEE (reference sequence). CDR3 nucleotides: TGTGCCAGCAGCTGGACAGGGAATCAAGAGACCCAGTACTTC. Encoded protein: CASSWTGNQETQYF.

The CDR3 bases are TGTGCCAGCAGTTACTCGGACAGGGGGGGCAATGAGCAGTTCTTC. It yields the protein CASSYSDRGGNEQFF. The genes are TRBV6-6 and TRBJ2-1; 10 nucleotides align to TRBD1. Germline values: CDR1 MNHNY, CDR2 SVGAGI (reference sequence). CDR3 length: 15 residues. Unmatched junction bases numbered 2, after V lost 0 bases and J lost 6 bases.

This chain uses TRBV2 with TRBJ2-1; 7 bases fit TRBD2. CDR1 and CDR2 from the germline V gene are SNHLY and FYNNEI. CDR3 length: 15 amino acids. V gave up 6 bases and J gave up 0 bases; unmatched junction bases: 5. The CDR3 DNA is TGTGCCAGCAGGCTGGGCGGGAGCTCCTACAATGAGCAGTTCTTC. Translated, it gives CASRLGGSSYNEQFF.